A single sample gave rise to the 14 T cell receptor beta chains below, sequenced in a study of blood T cell repertoires in COVID-19. Profiled with immunoSEQ multiplex PCR; TCRdb holds only in-frame clones, not every one. Seen here are around 320,000 clones, about 90% observed once, and the top ten hold roughly 2.9%. The sequenced sample consisted of PBMCs or T cells enriched from blood (not recorded which). The receptors come from a woman in her forties or fifties who had been exposed to COVID-19.

The chain links TRBV5-1 to TRBJ2-6; possibly TRBD1 for D (6 bases). This CDR3 is 16 amino acids long. Germline V gives CDR1 SGHRS, CDR2 YFSETQ. V lost 2 bases and J lost 2, with 11 bases in between. The CDR3 protein is CASSFTTGTGANVLTF. As DNA, the CDR3 is TGCGCCAGCAGCTTCACTACAGGGACTGGGGCCAACGTCCTGACTTTC.

This clone was found a few times. The chain links TRBV28 to TRBJ1-2; 9 positions match TRBD1. The CDR3 runs to 16 residues. V was pared by 6 bases and J by 5 bases, with 13 bases of the junction left unmatched. In germline, CDR1 is MDHEN, CDR2 SYDVKM. This chain's CDR3 is CASSNLGTGGRYGYTF. DNA for the CDR3: TGTGCCAGCAGCAATTTAGGTACAGGGGGCCGGTATGGCTACACCTTC.

This clone was picked up one time. The V call is TRBV27, the J call TRBJ2-3; weak D call: TRBD2 (6 bases). Trimming took 0 bases from V and 9 from J, leaving 7 bases between them. This CDR3 has 12 amino acids. Germline CDR1 is MNHEY and CDR2 is SMNVEV (reference sequence). The CDR3 region has the DNA TGTGCCAGCAGTTTATCGCGGGAAACGCAGTATTTT. This gives the protein CASSLSRETQYF.

The V and J genes are TRBV5-6 and TRBJ1-2; TRBD1 is a possible D gene (6 bases). Germline CDR1 is SGHDT and CDR2 is YYEEEE. V lost 2 bases, J lost 6 bases, and 14 bases lay in between. CDR3 size: 14 residues. CDR3 DNA: TGTGCCAGCAGCTTACAGGGAATTGGTGATGGCTACACCTTC. Translated, it gives CASSLQGIGDGYTF.

The V and J genes are TRBV7-2 and TRBJ2-3, with 8 positions matching TRBD1. The CDR3 length is 16 residues. The germline CDR1 and CDR2 sequences are SGHTA and FQGNSA. V was pared by 1 base and J by 0 bases, with 3 bases of the junction left unmatched. DNA for the CDR3: TGTGCCAGCAGCTTAGACGGGACAGGTAGCACAGATACGCAGTATTTT. As protein: CASSLDGTGSTDTQYF.

The V and J genes are TRBV7-2 and TRBJ2-1; TRBD2 matches 9 bases. Per germline, CDR1 SGHTA and CDR2 FQGNSA. CDR3 length: 17 amino acids. V trimming: 0 bases; J trimming: 8 bases; junction bases outside the gene matches: 11. The CDR3 nucleotides read TGTGCCAGCAGCTTAGCGCGAGCGGGGGGCGTGTTCGATGAGCAGTTCTTC. Its protein is CASSLARAGGVFDEQFF. The complete variable domain, with remaining parts taken from reference TRBV7-2 and TRBJ2-1, reads GAGVSQSPSNKVTEKGKDVELRCDPISGHTALYWYRQSLGQGLEFLIYFQGNSAPDKSGLPSDRFSAERTGGSVSTLTIQRTQQEDSAVYLCASSLARAGGVFDEQFFGPGTRLTVL.

The chain carries TRBV5-6 and TRBJ1-1; D gene unclear. V lost 4 bases, J lost 7 bases, and 14 bases lay in between. The CDR3 loop spans 13 amino acids. Looked up from germline, CDR1 is SGHDT and CDR2 is YYEEEE. The CDR3 bases are TGTGCCAGCAGCCCGGCGAGGCATAATGAAGCTTTCTTT. This sequence encodes CASSPARHNEAFF.

The chain has TRBV2 and TRBJ2-7, with 10 nucleotides matching TRBD1. In germline, CDR1 is SNHLY, CDR2 FYNNEI. This CDR3 has 16 amino acids. The V segment lost 3 bases and the J segment 1 base; nucleotides outside the gene matches: 6. The CDR3 DNA sequence: TGTGCCAGCAGTGAGGGGACAGGGGCCGCATCCTACGAGCAGTACTTC. As protein: CASSEGTGAASYEQYF.

The V gene is TRBV10-3, the J gene TRBJ1-3; D might be TRBD1 (5 bases). The V end lost 1 base, the J end lost 0 bases, and 10 bases lay between the germline ends. CDR3 size: 16 residues. Per the germline V gene, CDR1 is ENHRY and CDR2 is SYGVKD. The CDR3 region is CAISEFRVLSGNTIYF. CDR3 in DNA: TGTGCCATCAGTGAGTTCAGGGTCCTCTCTGGAAACACCATATATTTT.

This chain links TRBV7-2 with TRBJ2-7; possibly TRBD2 for D (6 bases). The CDR3 covers 15 residues. Between the trimmed V and J ends, which lost 0 bases and 5 bases, there was a span of 14 bases. Germline assignment: CDR1 SGHTA and CDR2 FQGNSA. CDR3 nucleotide sequence: TGTGCCAGCAGCTTAGCGTCTGAAGGGAGGCACGAGCAGTACTTC. Translated, it gives CASSLASEGRHEQYF.

The chain employs TRBV11-1 and TRBJ2-1; D not certain. The CDR3 runs to 13 residues. Looked up from germline, CDR1 is SGHAT and CDR2 is FQDESV (reference sequence). The V end was cut by 6 bases, the J end by 8 bases, with 14 bases between. The CDR3 nucleotides are TGTGCCAGCAGTTTCGAAGCGTCCGATGAGCAGTTCTTC. This translates into CASSFEASDEQFF.

This chain connects TRBV7-9 to TRBJ2-5; maybe TRBD1 (6 bases). Germline assignment: CDR1 SEHNR and CDR2 FQNEAQ (reference sequence). The CDR3 runs 14 residues. V lost 3 bases and J 4 bases, leaving 12 bases between the germline ends. The CDR3 DNA follows: TGTGCCAGCAGCTTCTACAGGGCTGGAGAGACCCAGTACTTC. Amino acid sequence: CASSFYRAGETQYF.

The V call is TRBV7-9, the J call TRBJ1-4; 7 bases agree with TRBD1. V shed 5 bases, J shed 3 bases, and the junction held 6 bases outside the gene matches. Per the germline V gene, CDR1 is SEHNR and CDR2 is FQNEAQ (reference sequence). This CDR3 has 15 amino acids. CDR3 DNA sequence: TGTGCCAGCAGCCTACAGGGGAGTCCTAATGAAAAACTGTTTTTT. Encoded protein: CASSLQGSPNEKLFF.

The gene calls are TRBV29-1 and TRBJ1-2; D remains unclear. The CDR3 runs to 13 residues. V was cut by 6 bases and J by 4 bases, with 15 bases left in between. In germline, CDR1 is SQVTM, CDR2 ANQGSEA. Written as DNA, the CDR3 is TGCAGCGTGTCAGGAGGTTCTGGCTATGGCTACACCTTC. Protein: CSVSGGSGYGYTF.